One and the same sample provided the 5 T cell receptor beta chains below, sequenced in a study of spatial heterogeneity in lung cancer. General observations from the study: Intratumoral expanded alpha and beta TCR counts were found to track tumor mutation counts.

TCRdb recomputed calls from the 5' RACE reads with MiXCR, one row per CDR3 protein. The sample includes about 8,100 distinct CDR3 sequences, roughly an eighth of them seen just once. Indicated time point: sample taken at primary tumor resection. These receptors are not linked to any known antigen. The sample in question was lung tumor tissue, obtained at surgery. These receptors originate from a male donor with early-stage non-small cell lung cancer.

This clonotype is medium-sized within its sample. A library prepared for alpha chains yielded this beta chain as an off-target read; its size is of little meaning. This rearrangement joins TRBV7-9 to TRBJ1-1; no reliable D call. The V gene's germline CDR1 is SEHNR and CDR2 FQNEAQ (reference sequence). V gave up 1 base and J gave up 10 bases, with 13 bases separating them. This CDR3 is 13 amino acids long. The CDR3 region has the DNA TGTGCCAGCAGCTTAGAATTCGGTGAGCGAGCTTTCTTT. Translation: CASSLEFGERAFF.

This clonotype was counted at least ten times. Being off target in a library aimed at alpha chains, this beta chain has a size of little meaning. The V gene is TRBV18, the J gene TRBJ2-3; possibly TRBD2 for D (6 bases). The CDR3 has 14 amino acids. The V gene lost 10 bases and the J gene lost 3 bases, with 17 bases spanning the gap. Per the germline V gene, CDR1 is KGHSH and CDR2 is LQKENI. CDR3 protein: CATADSGPTDTQYF. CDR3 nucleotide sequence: TGTGCCACCGCGGATAGCGGTCCAACAGATACGCAGTATTTT.

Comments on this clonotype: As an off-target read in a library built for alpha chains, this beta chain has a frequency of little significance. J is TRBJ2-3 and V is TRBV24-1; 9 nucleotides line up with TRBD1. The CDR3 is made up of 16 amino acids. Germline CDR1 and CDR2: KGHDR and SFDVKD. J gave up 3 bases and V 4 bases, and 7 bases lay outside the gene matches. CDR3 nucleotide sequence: TGTGCCACCAGTGACCCCGGGACAGGGTTGACAGATACGCAGTATTTT. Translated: CATSDPGTGLTDTQYF.

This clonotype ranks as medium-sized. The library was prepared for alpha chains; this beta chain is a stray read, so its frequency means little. The CDR3 region is CASSWAGGTSTDTQYF. Here the CDR3 DNA reads TGTGCCAGCAGCTGGGCAGGGGGGACTAGCACAGATACGCAGTATTTT. The rearrangement joins TRBV7-2 to TRBJ2-3, with D possibly being TRBD1 (7 bases). CDR3 length: 16 amino acids. Germline V gene lookup returns CDR1 SGHTA and CDR2 FQGNSA. V lost 4 bases and J 0 bases, leaving 14 bases between the germline ends.

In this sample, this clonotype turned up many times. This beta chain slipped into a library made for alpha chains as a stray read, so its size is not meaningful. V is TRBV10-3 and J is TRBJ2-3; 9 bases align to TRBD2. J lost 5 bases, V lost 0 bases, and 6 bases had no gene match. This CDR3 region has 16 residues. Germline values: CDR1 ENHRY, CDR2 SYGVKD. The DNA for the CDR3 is TGTGCCATCAGTGAGTCGGCTAGCGGGAATCGAGATACGCAGTATTTT. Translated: CAISESASGNRDTQYF.